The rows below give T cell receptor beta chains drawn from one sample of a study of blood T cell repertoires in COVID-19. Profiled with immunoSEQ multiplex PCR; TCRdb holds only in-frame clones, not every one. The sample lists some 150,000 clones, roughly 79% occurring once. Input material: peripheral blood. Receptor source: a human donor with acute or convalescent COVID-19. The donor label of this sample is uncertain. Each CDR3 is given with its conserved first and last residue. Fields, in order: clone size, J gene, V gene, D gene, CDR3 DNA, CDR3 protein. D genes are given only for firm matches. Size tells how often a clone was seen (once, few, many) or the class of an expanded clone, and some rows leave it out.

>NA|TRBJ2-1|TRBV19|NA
TGTGCCAGTAGTGAGAGCTCCTACAATGAGCAGTTCTTC
CASSESSYNEQFF
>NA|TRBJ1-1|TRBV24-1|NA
TGTGCCACCAGAGGACCGGGATTGAACACTGAAGCTTTCTTT
CATRGPGLNTEAFF
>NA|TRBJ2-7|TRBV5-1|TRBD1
TGCGCCAGCAGCTTAGAGGGGGCTTACTACGAGCAGTACTTC
CASSLEGAYYEQYF
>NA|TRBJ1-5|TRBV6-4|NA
TGTGCCAGCAGTGAGGGGGGGGCTAATCAGCCCCAGCATTTT
CASSEGGANQPQHF
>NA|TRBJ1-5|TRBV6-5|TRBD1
TGTGCCACTCTCCGGGACAGGGGATCTCAGCCCCAGCATTTT
CATLRDRGSQPQHF
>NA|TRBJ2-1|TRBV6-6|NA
TGTGCCAGCAGTTACTCGACCCTAGCTGGGTACAATGAGCAGTTCTTC
CASSYSTLAGYNEQFF
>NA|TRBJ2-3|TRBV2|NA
TGTGCCAGCACCGGGACAACCCGCACAGATACGCAGTATTTT
CASTGTTRTDTQYF
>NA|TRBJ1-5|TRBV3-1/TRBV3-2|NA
TGTGCCAGCAGCCCCTCCGGAGAGCCCCAGCATTTT
CASSPSGEPQHF
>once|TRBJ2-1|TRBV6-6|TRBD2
TGTGCCAGCAGTCCCGGGACTAGCGGGGGGGGGAGCTCCTACAATGAGCAGTTCTTC
CASSPGTSGGGSSYNEQFF
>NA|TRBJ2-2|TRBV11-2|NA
TGTGCCAGCAGCTTACGGGGAAGAGACACCGGGGAGCTGTTTTTT
CASSLRGRDTGELFF
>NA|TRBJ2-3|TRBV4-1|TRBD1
TGCGCCAGCAGAATGAACAGGGGGCTGGAAGGCACAGATACGCAGTATTTT
CASRMNRGLEGTDTQYF
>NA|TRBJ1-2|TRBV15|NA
TGTGCCACCACCCCGGGAGGATCAGAATATGGCTACACCTTC
CATTPGGSEYGYTF
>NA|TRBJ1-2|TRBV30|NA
TGTGCCTCCGGGATTAACTATGGCTACACCTTC
CASGINYGYTF
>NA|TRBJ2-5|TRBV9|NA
TGTGCCAGCAGCGTAGGGGGAGGAGAAGAGACCCAGTACTTC
CASSVGGGEETQYF
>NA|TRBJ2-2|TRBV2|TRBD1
TGTGCCAGCAGGCCTGGGACAGCGAACACCGGGGAGCTGTTTTTT
CASRPGTANTGELFF
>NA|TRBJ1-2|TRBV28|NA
NA
CASSSSGGYGYTF
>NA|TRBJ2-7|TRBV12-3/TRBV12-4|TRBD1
TGTGCCAGCAGTACGGACAGGGACCACGAGCAGTACTTC
CASSTDRDHEQYF
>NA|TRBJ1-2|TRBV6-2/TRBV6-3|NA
TGTGCCAGCAGTTGGGACACTAACTATGGCTACACCTTC
CASSWDTNYGYTF
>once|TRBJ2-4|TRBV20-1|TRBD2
TGCAGTGCTGGTGTTAGCGGGGGGACGAACATTCAGTACTTC
CSAGVSGGTNIQYF
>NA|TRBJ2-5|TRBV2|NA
TGTGCCAGCAGTAGAGATTCCTTTCGCTCCCACCAAGAGACCCAGTACTTC
CASSRDSFRSHQETQYF
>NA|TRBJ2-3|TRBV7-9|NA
TGTGCCAGCAGCTTGACCGGGACACCCTCGGATACGCAGTATTTT
CASSLTGTPSDTQYF
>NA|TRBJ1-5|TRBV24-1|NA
TGTGCCACCAGTAAGGGGGAGTTTTTTGGGAATCAGCCCCAGCATTTT
CATSKGEFFGNQPQHF
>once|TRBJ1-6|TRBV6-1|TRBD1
TGTGCCAGCAGTGTCACCCTGGACAGGGGTCATTCACCCCTCCACTTT
CASSVTLDRGHSPLHF
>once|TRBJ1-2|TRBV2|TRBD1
TGTGCCAGCAGTGAAAAAGGGACAGAAACTAACTATGGCTACACCTTC
CASSEKGTETNYGYTF
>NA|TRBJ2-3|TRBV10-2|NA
TGCGCCAGCAGTGTGGCCCTGTACACAGATACGCAGTATTTT
CASSVALYTDTQYF
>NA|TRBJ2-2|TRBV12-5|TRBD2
TGTGCTAGTGGTTTGGCAGCGGGAAAGGCCGGGGAGCTGTTTTTT
CASGLAAGKAGELFF
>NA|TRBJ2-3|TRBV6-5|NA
TGTGCCAGCAGTTACGGGGGGGGGCTAAAAGATACGCAGTATTTT
CASSYGGGLKDTQYF